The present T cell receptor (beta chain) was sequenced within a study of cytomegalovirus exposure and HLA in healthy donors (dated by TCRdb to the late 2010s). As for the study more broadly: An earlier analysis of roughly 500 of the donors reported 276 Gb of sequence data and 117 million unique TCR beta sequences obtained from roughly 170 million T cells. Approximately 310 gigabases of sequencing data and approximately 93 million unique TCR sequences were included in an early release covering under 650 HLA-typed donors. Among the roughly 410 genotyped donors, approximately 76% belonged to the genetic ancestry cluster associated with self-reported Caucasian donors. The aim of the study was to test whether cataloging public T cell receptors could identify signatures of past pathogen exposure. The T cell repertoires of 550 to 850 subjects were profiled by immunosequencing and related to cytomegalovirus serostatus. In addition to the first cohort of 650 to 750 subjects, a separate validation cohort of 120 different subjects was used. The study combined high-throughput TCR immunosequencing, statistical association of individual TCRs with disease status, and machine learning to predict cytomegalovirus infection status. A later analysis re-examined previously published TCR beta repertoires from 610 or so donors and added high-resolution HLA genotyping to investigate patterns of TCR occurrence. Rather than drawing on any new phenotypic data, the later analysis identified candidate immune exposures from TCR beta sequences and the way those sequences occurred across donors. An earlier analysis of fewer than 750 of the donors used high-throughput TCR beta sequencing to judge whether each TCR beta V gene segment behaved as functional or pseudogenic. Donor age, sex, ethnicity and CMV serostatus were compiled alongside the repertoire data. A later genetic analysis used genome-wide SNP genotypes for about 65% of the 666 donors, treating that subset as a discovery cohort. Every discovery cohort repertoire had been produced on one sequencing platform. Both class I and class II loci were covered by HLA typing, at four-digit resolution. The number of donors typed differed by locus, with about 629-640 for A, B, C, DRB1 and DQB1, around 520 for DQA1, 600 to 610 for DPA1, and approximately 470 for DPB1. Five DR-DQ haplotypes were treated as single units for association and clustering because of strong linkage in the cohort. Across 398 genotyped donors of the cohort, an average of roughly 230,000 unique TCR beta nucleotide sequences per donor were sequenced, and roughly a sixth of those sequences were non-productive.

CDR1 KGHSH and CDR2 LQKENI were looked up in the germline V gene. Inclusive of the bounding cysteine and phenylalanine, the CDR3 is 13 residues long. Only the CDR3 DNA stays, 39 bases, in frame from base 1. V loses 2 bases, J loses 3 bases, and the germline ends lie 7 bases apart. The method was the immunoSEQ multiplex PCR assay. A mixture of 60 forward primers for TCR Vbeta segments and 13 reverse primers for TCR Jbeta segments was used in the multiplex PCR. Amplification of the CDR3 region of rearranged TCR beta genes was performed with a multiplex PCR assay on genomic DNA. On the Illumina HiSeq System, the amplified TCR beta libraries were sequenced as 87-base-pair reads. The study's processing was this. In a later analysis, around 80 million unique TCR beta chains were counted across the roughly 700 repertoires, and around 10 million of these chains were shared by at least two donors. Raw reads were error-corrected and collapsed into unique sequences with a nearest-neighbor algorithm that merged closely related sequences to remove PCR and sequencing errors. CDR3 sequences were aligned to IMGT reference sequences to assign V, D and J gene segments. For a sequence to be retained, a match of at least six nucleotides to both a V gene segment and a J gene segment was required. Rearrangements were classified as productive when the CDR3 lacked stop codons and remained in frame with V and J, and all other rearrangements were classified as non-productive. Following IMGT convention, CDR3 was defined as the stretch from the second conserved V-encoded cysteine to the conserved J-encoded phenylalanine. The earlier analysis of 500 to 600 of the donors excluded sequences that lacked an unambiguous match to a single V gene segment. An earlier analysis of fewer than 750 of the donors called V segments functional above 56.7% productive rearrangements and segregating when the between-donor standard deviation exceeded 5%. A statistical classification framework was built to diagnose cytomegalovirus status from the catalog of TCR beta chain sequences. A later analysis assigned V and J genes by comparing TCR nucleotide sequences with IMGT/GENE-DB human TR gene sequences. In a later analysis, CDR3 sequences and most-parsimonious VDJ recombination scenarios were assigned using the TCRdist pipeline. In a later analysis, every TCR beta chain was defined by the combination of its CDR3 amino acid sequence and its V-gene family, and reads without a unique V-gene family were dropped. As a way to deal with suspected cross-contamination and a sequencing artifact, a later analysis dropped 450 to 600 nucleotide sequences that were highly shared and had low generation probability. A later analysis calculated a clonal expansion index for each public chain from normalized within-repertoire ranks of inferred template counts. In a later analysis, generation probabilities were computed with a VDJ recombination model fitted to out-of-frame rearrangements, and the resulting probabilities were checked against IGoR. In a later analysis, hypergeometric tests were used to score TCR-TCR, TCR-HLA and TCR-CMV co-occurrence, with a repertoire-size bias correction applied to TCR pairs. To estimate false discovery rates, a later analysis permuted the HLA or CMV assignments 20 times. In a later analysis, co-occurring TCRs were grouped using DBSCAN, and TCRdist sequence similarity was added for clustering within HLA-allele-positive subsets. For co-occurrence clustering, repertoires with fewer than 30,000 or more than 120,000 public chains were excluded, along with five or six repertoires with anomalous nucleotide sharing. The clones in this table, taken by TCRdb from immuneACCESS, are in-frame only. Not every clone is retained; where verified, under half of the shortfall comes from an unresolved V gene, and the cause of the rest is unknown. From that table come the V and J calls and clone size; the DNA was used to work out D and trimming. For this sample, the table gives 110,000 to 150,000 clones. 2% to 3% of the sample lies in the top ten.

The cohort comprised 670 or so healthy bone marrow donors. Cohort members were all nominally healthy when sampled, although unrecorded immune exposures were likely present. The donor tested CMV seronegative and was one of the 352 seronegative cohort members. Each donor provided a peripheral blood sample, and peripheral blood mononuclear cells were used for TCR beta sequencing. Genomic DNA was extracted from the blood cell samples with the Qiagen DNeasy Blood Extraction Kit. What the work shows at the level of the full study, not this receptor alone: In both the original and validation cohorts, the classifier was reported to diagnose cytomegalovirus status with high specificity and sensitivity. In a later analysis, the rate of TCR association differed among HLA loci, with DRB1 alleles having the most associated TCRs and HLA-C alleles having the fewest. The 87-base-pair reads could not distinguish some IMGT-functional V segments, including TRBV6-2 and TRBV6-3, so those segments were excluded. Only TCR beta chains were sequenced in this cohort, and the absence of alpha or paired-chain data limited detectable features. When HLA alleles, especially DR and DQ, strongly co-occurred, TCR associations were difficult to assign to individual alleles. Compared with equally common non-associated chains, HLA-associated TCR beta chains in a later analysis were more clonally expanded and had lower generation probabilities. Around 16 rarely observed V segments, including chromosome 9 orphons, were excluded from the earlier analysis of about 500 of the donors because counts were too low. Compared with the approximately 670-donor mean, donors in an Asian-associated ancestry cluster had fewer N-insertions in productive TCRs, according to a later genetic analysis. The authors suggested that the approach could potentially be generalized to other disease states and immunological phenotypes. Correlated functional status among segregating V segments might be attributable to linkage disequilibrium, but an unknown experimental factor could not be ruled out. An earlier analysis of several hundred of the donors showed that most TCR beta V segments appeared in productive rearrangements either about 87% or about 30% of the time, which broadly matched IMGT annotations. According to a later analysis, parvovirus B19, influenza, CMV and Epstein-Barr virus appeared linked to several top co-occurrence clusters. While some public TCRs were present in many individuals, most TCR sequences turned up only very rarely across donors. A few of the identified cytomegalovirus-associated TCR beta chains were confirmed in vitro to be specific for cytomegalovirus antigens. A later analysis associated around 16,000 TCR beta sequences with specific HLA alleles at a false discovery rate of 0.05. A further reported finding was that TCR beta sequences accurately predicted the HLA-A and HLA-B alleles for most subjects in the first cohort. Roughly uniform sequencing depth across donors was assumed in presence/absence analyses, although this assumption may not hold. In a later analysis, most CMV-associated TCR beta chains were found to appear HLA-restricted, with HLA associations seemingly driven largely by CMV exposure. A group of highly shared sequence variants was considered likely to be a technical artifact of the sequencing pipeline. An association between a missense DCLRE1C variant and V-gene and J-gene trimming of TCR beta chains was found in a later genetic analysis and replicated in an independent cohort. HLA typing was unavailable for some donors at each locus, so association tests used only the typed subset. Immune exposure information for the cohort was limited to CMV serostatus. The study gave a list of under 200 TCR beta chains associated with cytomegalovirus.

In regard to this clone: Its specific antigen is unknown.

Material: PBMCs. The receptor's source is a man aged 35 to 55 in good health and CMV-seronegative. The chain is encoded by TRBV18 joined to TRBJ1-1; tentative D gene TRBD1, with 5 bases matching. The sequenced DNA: TGTGCCAGCTCACCAGGCAGGGACACTGAAGCTTTCTTT. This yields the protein CASSPGRDTEAFF.